These T cell receptor beta chains were read from a single sample in a study of technical replicates of blood from several donors. TCRdb keeps only in-frame clones here, not all; method: immunoSEQ multiplex PCR. The sample holds some 49,000 clones, approximately 90% seen once. The sequencing input was PBMCs. The source is a human donor in good health. Some clones in this sample may be carry-over from other donors' samples. The CDR3 runs from the conserved cysteine through the conserved F or W. The order of the fields is J gene, V gene, D gene, clone size, CDR3 DNA, CDR3 protein. D genes are given only for firm matches. Clone sizes are given selectively: once, few, many, or a class where the clone is expanded.

>TRBJ2-5|TRBV12-5|TRBD2|few
TGTGCTAGTGGTTTGGTACCGCCTAGCGGGGGGCACTACTTC
CASGLVPPSGGHYF
>TRBJ2-5|TRBV7-2|-|-
TGTGCCAGCAGCGCCAGACGAGCGGTGGTTGGGGAGACCCAGTACTTC
CASSARRAVVGETQYF
>TRBJ2-5|TRBV7-8|-|-
TGTGCCAGCAGCCGAGGGACAAAAGAGACCCAGTACTTC
CASSRGTKETQYF
>TRBJ2-1|TRBV5-1|-|-
TGCGCCAGCAGCTCGATGACAGCCTACAATGAGCAGTTCTTC
CASSSMTAYNEQFF
>TRBJ2-3|TRBV19|-|-
TGTGCCAGTAGTACGAAAACAGGCTTCACAGATACGCAGTATTTT
CASSTKTGFTDTQYF
>TRBJ1-4|TRBV7-9|-|-
TGTGCCAGCAGCTTAAACGCGGCCGTACAACTGTTTTTT
CASSLNAAVQLFF
>TRBJ1-2|TRBV9|TRBD1|-
TGTGCCAGCAGCCCCCAAATCGGACAGGGCAATGGCTACACCTTC
CASSPQIGQGNGYTF
>TRBJ1-5|TRBV4-3|-|-
TGCGCCAGCAGCCAAGATCCGGACTCTCAGCCCCAGCATTTT
CASSQDPDSQPQHF
>TRBJ2-2|TRBV27|TRBD1|-
TGTGCCAGCAGTTCGACAGGGGCGGGGAACACCGGGGAGCTGTTTTTT
CASSSTGAGNTGELFF
>TRBJ1-2|TRBV14|-|-
TGTGCCAGATGGCAGGGTCCCTATGGCTACACCTTC
CARWQGPYGYTF
>TRBJ2-6|TRBV6-4|TRBD1|-
TGTGCCAGCAGCAGGGACAGCGGCCTCCCTGGGGCCAACGTCCTGACTTTC
CASSRDSGLPGANVLTF
>TRBJ2-3|TRBV11-1|TRBD1|-
TGTGCCAGCAGCCCCAGGACGCGACAGGGCCTACAAAGGGATACGCAGTATTTT
CASSPRTRQGLQRDTQYF
>TRBJ2-7|TRBV30|TRBD1|-
TGTGCCTGGAGGAGAAACAGGGGGCCCTACGAGCAGTACTTC
CAWRRNRGPYEQYF
>TRBJ2-7|TRBV6-4|-|-
TGTGCCAGCGCGTTCTTAGACAGTCCAGGATACGAGCAGTACTTC
CASAFLDSPGYEQYF
>TRBJ1-4|TRBV12-5|-|-
TGTGCTAGTGGTTTGGGGGGATCCGGGAGGGAAAAACTGTTTTTT
CASGLGGSGREKLFF
>TRBJ2-3|TRBV6-6|-|-
TGTGCCAGCAGAGACGGGACAACAAATCCTCGGGATACGCAGTATTTT
CASRDGTTNPRDTQYF
>TRBJ2-7|TRBV6-1|TRBD2|-
TGTGCCAGCAGTGAAGCTGGGACTAGCGGGGGGTACGAGCAGTACTTC
CASSEAGTSGGYEQYF
>TRBJ2-7|TRBV6-6|-|-
TGTGCCAGCAGTCAACCTCGCGTTGGCTACGAGCAGTACTTC
CASSQPRVGYEQYF
>TRBJ1-2|TRBV30|TRBD1|-
TGTGCCTGGAGTAGACAGGGGGCCGTTGGCTACACCTTC
CAWSRQGAVGYTF
>TRBJ1-6|TRBV18|-|-
TGTGCCAGCTCACCACAGGGGCAGGGAAATTCACCCCTCCACTTT
CASSPQGQGNSPLHF
>TRBJ2-1|TRBV2|TRBD1|-
TGTGCCAGCAAACGGGACAGGGGGTTATACAATGAGCAGTTCTTC
CASKRDRGLYNEQFF
>TRBJ2-6|TRBV2|-|-
TGTGCCAGCAGTTTTCATAAAAATCAGGGGCTATCTGGGGCCAACGTCCTGACTTTC
CASSFHKNQGLSGANVLTF
>TRBJ1-1|TRBV9|-|once
TGTGCCAGCAGCGTAAGAGGAGACACTGAAGCTTTCTTT
CASSVRGDTEAFF
>TRBJ1-5|TRBV6-6|TRBD1|-
TGTGCCAGCAGTTGGGACAGCCAGGATCAGCCCCAGCATTTT
CASSWDSQDQPQHF
>TRBJ2-3|TRBV5-1|-|-
TGCGCCAGCAGCTTTTCCGGGACTAGCACAGATACGCAGTATTTT
CASSFSGTSTDTQYF
>TRBJ2-7|TRBV12-5|-|-
TGTGCTAGTGGTTTGTGGGGGAGGACCTACGAGCAGTACTTC
CASGLWGRTYEQYF
>TRBJ2-2|TRBV4-1|TRBD2|-
TGCGCCAGCAGCCAGACGACTAGCGGGGAGAGACCCGGGGAGCTGTTTTTT
CASSQTTSGERPGELFF
>TRBJ2-2|TRBV13|TRBD2|-
TGTGCCAGCAGCTTAGGGCTAGCGGCAATCACCGGGGAGCTGTTTTTT
CASSLGLAAITGELFF
>TRBJ1-2|TRBV7-8|-|-
TGTGCCAGCAGAGATGGACAGACCGCTGCCGGCTACACCTTC
CASRDGQTAAGYTF
>TRBJ1-2|TRBV5-4|TRBD1|-
TGTGCCAGCAGCTCACCCGGACAGGGCAACTATGGCTACACCTTC
CASSSPGQGNYGYTF
>TRBJ1-6|TRBV5-1|-|-
TGCGCCAGCAGCCCCAACCCGGGATCCTATAATTCACCCCTCCACTTT
CASSPNPGSYNSPLHF
>TRBJ2-6|TRBV2|TRBD1|-
TGTGCCAGCGGGACAGGACAGGGGGCCGCCTCTGGGGCCAACGTCCTGACTTTC
CASGTGQGAASGANVLTF
>TRBJ1-1|TRBV20-1|TRBD1|few
TGCAGTGCCCGGACAGGGGGTGAAGCTTTCTTT
CSARTGGEAFF